This TCR beta chain was sequenced during a study of T cell responses to AZD1222 COVID-19 vaccine. Findings and caveats of the study: Dominant at 160-218 and 743-854, vaccine-associated CD4 TCRs also spanned spike. Mostly white British, mostly female donors; authors suggested clonal diversity may be underestimated. The breadth and depth of Spike-specific TCRs increased once two AZD1222 doses had been given. Repertoires were obtained only post-peak T cell response.

Germline lookup yields CDR1 MDHEN and CDR2 SYDVKM. The ends lost 5 bases at V and 6 bases at J; junction bases unmatched: 12. The CDR3 extends over 15 amino acids. Of note for this clone: The antigen remains undetermined.

Method: immunoSEQ multiplex PCR; TCRdb's copy keeps in-frame clones and lacks some. The table includes some 120,000 clones, 85% detected once. This TCR derives from an adult who received the AZD1222 COVID-19 vaccine. The rearrangement joins TRBV28 to TRBJ2-7; TRBD2 matches at 8 bases. Sequencing was performed on peripheral blood, taken 28 days after the second AZD1222 dose. The CDR3 nucleotides are TGTGCCAGCAGTCCCATAGCGGGGAACCTCGGCGAGCAGTACTTC. Its translation: CASSPIAGNLGEQYF.